The subject of this entry is one TCR beta chain. With 1 base clipped from V and 2 bases from J, the junction kept 6 bases outside the gene matches. Germline lookup yields CDR1 SGHRS and CDR2 YFSETQ. CDR3 size: 16 residues. These data are taken from a study of blood T cell repertoires in COVID-19. Profiled with immunoSEQ multiplex PCR; TCRdb holds only in-frame clones, not every one. The repertoire holds some 230,000 clones, with 82% as singletons. The V call is TRBV5-1, the J call TRBJ2-7; 10 nucleotides match TRBD1. The sequence derives from a man aged 35-49 years who had recovered from COVID-19. The specimen was PBMCs or T cells enriched from blood (not recorded which). CDR3 DNA: TGCGCCAGCAGCTTGACCGGGACAGGGGAAACCTACGAGCAGTACTTC. Amino acids: CASSLTGTGETYEQYF.